This TCR beta chain derives from a study of T cell changes during pregnancy in multiple sclerosis. Some clones are missing from TCRdb's copy, which holds only in-frame ones; the method was immunoSEQ multiplex PCR. Among around 80,000 clones listed, about 92% were seen once. Sequencing used peripheral blood, obtained before pregnancy. This receptor was obtained from a female donor with multiple sclerosis, enrolled in a pregnancy study.

CDR3: CASSRRGGSSYNEQFF. The CDR3 DNA reads as TGTGCCAGTAGTCGAAGGGGCGGGAGCTCCTACAATGAGCAGTTCTTC. The chain couples TRBV19 to TRBJ2-1; 7 bases line up with TRBD2. CDR1 LNHDA and CDR2 SQIVND come from the germline V gene (reference sequence). V gave up 5 bases and J gave up 0 bases; unmatched junction bases: 7. The CDR3 contains 16 residues.